This T cell receptor beta chain was documented in a study of CD8 T cells in Susac syndrome. Trimming removed 4 bases from V and 1 base from J, with 10 bases in between. This CDR3 has 13 residues. CDR1 and CDR2 from the germline V gene are GTSNPN and SVGIG (reference sequence). Reverse transcription of 0.5 to 1 ug RNA was performed with random hexamers. TCRdb used MiXCR to reprocess the immunoSEQ multiplex PCR reads, holding one entry per CDR3 protein. Among about 130,000 distinct CDR3 sequences listed, roughly 94% were seen once. The TCR sequence derives from a human donor with multiple sclerosis. The rearrangement links TRBV30 to TRBJ1-1, with D possibly being TRBD1 (6 bases). What was sequenced was CD4+ T cells from PBMCs. DNA of the CDR3: TGTGCCTGGAACAGGGACAAGAACACTGAAGCTTTCTTT. Translated: CAWNRDKNTEAFF.